The entry below gives a single T cell receptor (beta chain) sequence along with its context. The antigen remains undetermined. The genomic DNA of each subset was split evenly across several immunoSEQ plates. DNA at 200 ng, around 30,000 T cell genomes, went into sorted-subset replicate PCRs. Only in-frame clones appear in the TCRdb table, and some are missing; sequencing was by immunoSEQ multiplex PCR. Of about 2.4 million clones in the sample, approximately 93% were seen once. The entry originates in a study of shared clonotypes between healthy human individuals. The CDR3 is 17 residues long. The V gene lost 1 base and the J gene lost 0 bases, with 16 bases spanning the gap. Germline CDR1 is SGHVS and CDR2 is FNYEAQ. Study-level findings and limits: Only blood was sampled, and tissue TCR repertoires likely differ from blood ones.

The source material was naive CD4+ T cells from PBMCs. Subset in this sample: CD45RA+ positively selected. The clonotype originates from a man in his late teens or twenties in good health. Some clones in this sample may be carry-over from other donors' samples. V usage is TRBV7-6 and J usage is TRBJ2-7; a weak D match, TRBD1 (6 bases). This CDR3 reads CASSLVMGAGASYEQYF. DNA of the CDR3: TGTGCCAGCAGCTTAGTCATGGGGGCAGGGGCCTCCTACGAGCAGTACTTC. Supplemented by reference TRBV7-6 and TRBJ2-7, the full variable domain reads GAGVSQSPRYKVTKRGQDVALRCDPISGHVSLYWYRQALGQGPEFLTYFNYEAQQDKSGLPNDRFSAERPEGSISTLTIQRTEQRDSAMYRCASSLVMGAGASYEQYFGPGTRLTVT.